These 21 T cell receptor beta chains were all obtained from the same sample, sequenced in a study of human T cells and chemical hapten exposure. TCRdb independently ran MiXCR on the RACE reads; one entry per CDR3 protein. Of fewer than 70,000 distinct CDR3 sequences listed, 5.5% to 7.5% are singletons. Indicated time point: pre-sensitization, week 0. The treatment here: therapeutic diphenylcyclopropenone sensitization with weekly scalp DPC. The sequences come from whole blood, collected in connection with sensitization to the hapten diphenylcyclopropenone (DPC). The receptors were sampled from a woman younger than 45 with alopecia areata. Some clones in this sample may be carry-over from other donors' samples.

This clonotype was detected ten times or more. This chain uses TRBV7-9 with TRBJ2-7; D call uncertain. V was cut by 4 bases and J by 4 bases, with 20 bases left in between. CDR3 length: 16 amino acids. The germline V gene has CDR1 SEHNR and CDR2 FQNEAQ (reference sequence). The CDR3 DNA is TGTGCCAGCAGCTCTCCCTTCGGAGAAGAATTTTACGAGCAGTACTTC. It yields the protein CASSSPFGEEFYEQYF.

This clonotype has at least ten counts. The gene calls are TRBV3-1 and TRBJ2-7; weak D call: TRBD2 (6 bases). Trimming cost V 4 bases and J 2 bases, with 9 bases left between them. The CDR3 is 13 amino acids. Germline CDR1 and CDR2: LGHDT and YNNKEL (reference sequence). The CDR3 region is CASSPRTTYEQYF. The CDR3 DNA reads TGTGCCAGCAGCCCGAGGACTACCTACGAGCAGTACTTC.

This rearrangement joins TRBV5-6 to TRBJ1-1, with TRBD1 matching over 8 bases. This CDR3 has 17 residues. The germline V gene encodes CDR1 SGHDT and CDR2 YYEEEE. V shed 1 base, J shed 1 base, and the junction held 9 bases outside the gene matches. The CDR3 DNA reads as TGTGCCAGCAGCTTGCGCGTGATGGGACAGGAGAACACTGAAGCTTTCTTT. As protein: CASSLRVMGQENTEAFF.

This clonotype was detected many times. The gene calls are TRBV11-2 and TRBJ1-6; D may be TRBD1 (6 bases). Germline CDR1 reads SGHAT; CDR2 reads FQNNGV. This CDR3 has 14 amino acids. The V end was cut by 3 bases, the J end by 10 bases, with 13 bases between. CDR3 in DNA: TGTGCCAGCAGCTTCAATCAGGGGAACTCACCCCTCCACTTT. Its translation is CASSFNQGNSPLHF.

In this sample, this clonotype turned up many times. The chain has TRBV19 and TRBJ1-3; D not certain. Germline lookup yields CDR1 LNHDA and CDR2 SQIVND (reference sequence). The V gene lost 8 bases and the J gene lost 3 bases, with 17 bases spanning the gap. The CDR3 loop spans 15 amino acids. DNA for the CDR3: TGTGCCAGTTCCTCGCCAGCGCTCTTTGGAAACACCATATATTTT. It is translated as CASSSPALFGNTIYF.

This clonotype was observed at least ten times. The rearrangement uses TRBV9 and TRBJ2-7, with D unclear. V lost 0 bases to trimming and J lost 6 bases, with 10 bases between them. The germline gives CDR1 SGDLS, CDR2 YYNGEE. The CDR3 is made up of 13 amino acids. CDR3 loop: CASSVEIGSEQYF. The CDR3 coding sequence is TGTGCCAGCAGCGTAGAAATCGGTAGCGAGCAGTACTTC.

This clonotype was observed a few times. V gene TRBV12-3 or TRBV12-4 combines with J gene TRBJ2-3, with D perhaps TRBD1 or TRBD2 (5 bases each). V was cut by 3 bases and J by 0 bases, with 10 bases left in between. The CDR3 has 15 residues. CDR3 in DNA: TGTGCCAGCAGTTTGTATCGGGGCAGCACAGATACGCAGTATTTT. As protein: CASSLYRGSTDTQYF.

As for this clonotype: A read error may explain this, as a much larger clone is one base away. The rearrangement links TRBV12-3 or TRBV12-4 to TRBJ1-1; D is unclear. This CDR3 has 15 amino acids. V lost 4 bases and J lost 4, with 16 bases in between. The CDR3 region is CASSYRRELSTEAFF. The DNA for the CDR3 is TGTGCCAGCAGTTACCGACGGGAATTGAGCACTGAAGCTTTCTTT.

This chain uses TRBV30 with TRBJ1-1; the match to TRBD1 covers 9 bases. The junction had 4 bases not matched to a gene; V was cut back by 4 bases and J by 4 bases. CDR1 and CDR2 from the germline V gene are GTSNPN and SVGIG (reference sequence). CDR3 length: 13 amino acids. The CDR3 sequence: CAWIPTGGTEAFF. The CDR3 DNA sequence: TGTGCCTGGATCCCGACAGGGGGCACTGAAGCTTTCTTT.

This clonotype showed up many times. At one of its ends the junction is not consistent with the germline gene, which may arise from a read error. V and J are TRBV2 and TRBJ1-1, with a possible D match to TRBD1 (6 bases). Germline values: CDR1 SNHLY, CDR2 FYNNEI. This CDR3 contains 12 residues. The CDR3 DNA follows: TGTGCCAGCAGCCAGAGACAGGACGCCTTCCTCTTT. This sequence encodes CASSQRQDAFLF.

This clonotype was seen ten or more times. The chain employs TRBV5-1 and TRBJ1-1, with no clear D. There are 14 residues in the CDR3. Trimming took 2 bases from V and 1 from J, leaving 9 bases between them. From germline, CDR1 is SGHRS and CDR2 YFSETQ. In nucleotides, the CDR3 is TGCGCCAGCAGCTTATCCGTAAGGAACACTGAAGCTTTCTTT. It codes for CASSLSVRNTEAFF.

This clonotype was seen ten or more times. The chain has TRBV20-1 and TRBJ1-5, with a tentative D call TRBD1 (5 bases). Germline lookup yields CDR1 DFQATT and CDR2 SNEGSKA (reference sequence). Between the trimmed V and J ends, which lost 0 bases and 2 bases, there was a span of 11 bases. The CDR3 runs 15 residues. For the CDR3, the DNA is TGCAGTGCTAGAGATCAGGGCAGAGGCAATCAGCCCCAGCATTTT. Encoded protein: CSARDQGRGNQPQHF.

This clonotype occurred many times. The V call is TRBV5-1, the J call TRBJ2-7; D is uncertain. Germline V gene sequence: CDR1 SGHRS, CDR2 YFSETQ. The CDR3 has 12 amino acids. With 0 bases removed from V and 3 bases from J, the gap between germline ends came to 4 bases. CDR3: CASSLDHYEQYF. The DNA for the CDR3 is TGCGCCAGCAGCTTGGACCACTACGAGCAGTACTTC.

In this sample, this clonotype turned up many times. This chain links TRBV9 with TRBJ1-5; unclear D gene. The CDR3 length is 13 residues. The ends were cut back, 0 bases at V and 5 bases at J, with 6 bases in the middle. CDR1 SGDLS and CDR2 YYNGEE come from the germline V gene. The CDR3 coding sequence is TGTGCCAGCAGCGTAGCGGACGATCAGCCCCAGCATTTT. Protein: CASSVADDQPQHF.

This clonotype was seen a few times. The chain employs TRBV20-1 and TRBJ1-1; TRBD1 is a possible D gene (5 bases). This CDR3 has 15 amino acids. Trimming left V 2 bases short and J 0 bases short, with 13 bases between. CDR1 DFQATT and CDR2 SNEGSKA come from the germline V gene (reference sequence). For the CDR3, the DNA is TGCAGTGCTAGACACCCCAGGGAATTGAACACTGAAGCTTTCTTT. Residues: CSARHPRELNTEAFF.

The table lists this clonotype with many counts. The rearrangement links TRBV2 to TRBJ1-1; a possible D gene is TRBD1 (6 bases). Per the germline V gene, CDR1 is SNHLY and CDR2 is FYNNEI. The V end was cut by 2 bases, the J end by 6 bases, with 16 bases between. This CDR3 is 15 amino acids long. The CDR3 DNA reads TGTGCCAGCAGTGAATTCTTACAGGGCCTGCCTGAAGCTTTCTTT. It is translated as CASSEFLQGLPEAFF.

The table lists this clonotype with many counts. This chain's CDR3 is CASSWGPGSYEQYF. CDR3 sequence (DNA): TGTGCCAGCAGTTGGGGCCCGGGCTCCTACGAGCAGTACTTC. This chain joins TRBV12-3 or TRBV12-4 and TRBJ2-7, with D possibly TRBD1 on 5 matching bases. V lost 4 bases, J lost 0 bases, and 10 bases lay in between. This CDR3 has 14 amino acids.

The gene calls are TRBV5-1 and TRBJ1-2; 8 nucleotides agree with TRBD1. Germline-derived CDR1 and CDR2 are SGHRS and YFSETQ. The V gene end was trimmed by 2 bases and the J gene end by 4 bases; junction bases not matched to a gene: 4. The CDR3 consists of 14 residues. CDR3 in DNA: TGCGCCAGCAGCTTTGCAGGGGGCAGCTATGGCTACACCTTC. This codes for CASSFAGGSYGYTF.

This clonotype was seen many times. The rearrangement links TRBV24-1 to TRBJ1-3; TRBD1 might be the D (5 bases). This CDR3 is 18 amino acids long. V dropped 2 bases and J dropped 0 bases, with 16 bases sitting between them. Germline CDR1 and CDR2: KGHDR and SFDVKD. CDR3 residues: CATSDSRDGRLSGNTIYF. The CDR3 DNA follows: TGTGCCACCAGTGATTCACGGGACGGACGGCTCTCTGGAAACACCATATATTTT.

This clonotype was seen many times. The rearrangement uses TRBV6-1 and TRBJ2-3, with unresolved D. Germline-derived CDR1 and CDR2 are MNHNS and SASEGT. The CDR3 is 22 amino acids. Trimming left V 4 bases short and J 0 bases short, with 32 bases between. The chain's CDR3 is CASSAPNPSAPVFTTSTDTQYF. Written as DNA, the CDR3 is TGTGCCAGCAGTGCACCGAATCCCTCTGCCCCCGTCTTTACGACTAGCACAGATACGCAGTATTTT.

This clonotype was counted many times. The genes are TRBV18 and TRBJ2-3; no reliable D call. The CDR3 runs to 16 residues. Trimming took off 3 bases at V and 2 bases at J, with 15 bases between the two ends. Germline CDR1 and CDR2: KGHSH and LQKENI. This CDR3 reads CASSPTLGPPTDTQYF. The CDR3 coding sequence is TGTGCCAGCTCACCTACCCTAGGTCCTCCCACAGATACGCAGTATTTT.